This T cell receptor (beta chain) originates from a study of blood T cell repertoires in COVID-19 (dated by TCRdb to 2019 to 2021). Broadly, across the study: Collaborator samples came from the United States, Italy and Spain and covered acute and convalescent phases of COVID-19. The prospective study material was composed of cDNA or gDNA derived from T cells, B-cell-depleted T cells, or PBMCs. Subjects who had been exposed to COVID-19, were actively infected with it, or had recovered from it provided the deeply sampled blood TCRbeta repertoires that made up the dataset. The repertoires were released in a freely available public database intended as a resource for research on the immune response to SARS-CoV-2. The samples were drawn from two sources: the first 160 participants of the ongoing ImmuneRACE study, and 1,254 subjects contributed by 6 global collaborators. The sample metadata nearly always contained a de-identified subject ID, COVID-19 status, age in years and sex. HLA class I and class II types, where available, came from metadata supplied by the sample provider rather than from assay-based typing.

Here is what the overall study found, with its caveats: The quantity of clinical and demographic metadata differed by source and by participant and was supplied without curation.

Spanning cysteine to phenylalanine, the CDR3 consists of 15 amino acids. Only the CDR3 DNA stays, 45 bases, in frame from base 1. V and J are truncated by 5 bases and 5 bases respectively, leaving an intervening sequence of 21 bases. Sequences GTSNPN (CDR1) and SVGIG (CDR2) are obtained from the germline V gene (reference sequence). Each collaborating institution followed its own protocols to collect whole blood in K2EDTA tubes. For TCRbeta analysis, collaborators shipped samples as frozen whole blood, isolated PBMCs, or DNA extracted from either of those sample types. A remark on this clone: Its specific antigen is unknown. Per-nucleotide qualities are absent, and no much larger clonotype sits a single base away.

The immunoSEQ Assay, a bias-controlled multiplex PCR, was used to amplify TCRbeta CDR3 regions from genomic DNA. The study's own analysis went as follows. The number of nucleated cells in each sample was estimated from the amplification of reference gene primers within the assay. To quantify the absolute abundance of each unique TCRbeta CDR3 rearrangement, sequence reads were collapsed and filtered. For each sample, productive Simpson clonality was calculated as the square root of Simpson's diversity index across productive rearrangements. The clones in this table, taken by TCRdb from immuneACCESS, are in-frame only. Not every clone is retained; where verified, under half of the shortfall comes from an unresolved V gene, and the cause of the rest is unknown. V and J calls plus clone size are reproduced from that table; the DNA served to infer D and trimming. This sample comprises roughly 330,000 clones, 88% of them detected only once. The top ten clonotypes cover approximately 4% of the sample.

The sequence links TRBV30 to TRBJ2-5; TRBD2 could be the D gene, as 7 bases match. The clonotype was recovered from a woman aged 45-65 years with active or convalescent COVID-19. The sequenced sample consisted of peripheral blood. The DNA is as follows: TGTGCCTGGTCCCTAGGGGGGGGCCTAACTGAGACCCAGTACTTC. It is translated as CAWSLGGGLTETQYF.